The 9 T cell receptor beta chains given below trace back to one sample, sequenced in a study of human T cells and chemical hapten exposure. The time point: patch test 2, 6 weeks after DPC sensitization. The treatment: therapeutic diphenylcyclopropenone sensitization with weekly scalp DPC. TCRdb analysed the RACE reads with MiXCR anew, one entry per CDR3 protein. The table shows about 110,000 distinct CDR3 sequences, with about a tenth occurring only once. The sample consisted of whole blood, taken in connection with sensitization to the hapten diphenylcyclopropenone (DPC). The receptors were sampled from a woman aged 35 to 49 with alopecia areata. Some clones in this sample may be carry-over from other donors' samples.

This clonotype was recorded many times. The chain is built from TRBV7-2 and TRBJ2-7; TRBD1 agrees at 9 bases. There are 15 residues in the CDR3. Germline V gene sequence: CDR1 SGHTA, CDR2 FQGNSA. The V gene end was trimmed by 5 bases and the J gene end by 0 bases; junction bases not matched to a gene: 5. CDR3 coding DNA: TGTGCCAGCAGCCTGGGACAGGGCCTCTCCTACGAGCAGTACTTC. Its protein product is CASSLGQGLSYEQYF. The full variable domain, completed using reference TRBV7-2 and TRBJ2-7, is GAGVSQSPSNKVTEKGKDVELRCDPISGHTALYWYRQSLGQGLEFLIYFQGNSAPDKSGLPSDRFSAERTGGSVSTLTIQRTQQEDSAVYLCASSLGQGLSYEQYFGPGTRLTVT.

This clonotype came up many times. This sequence joins TRBV4-1 and TRBJ1-2; D perhaps matches TRBD1 (5 bases). Trimming took off 4 bases at V and 2 bases at J, with 23 bases between the two ends. In germline, CDR1 is MGHRA, CDR2 YSYEKL. This CDR3 spans 18 amino acids. As DNA, the CDR3 is TGCGCCAGCAGCCTCCTAATTACCCCTGGGGCCGGAAACTATGGCTACACCTTC. It translates to CASSLLITPGAGNYGYTF.

As regards this clonotype: At one boundary the junction diverges from the germline segment, which might be a read error. The rearrangement uses TRBV6-5 and TRBJ1-1; tentatively, D is TRBD1 (6 bases). The CDR3 totals 13 residues. In germline, CDR1 is MNHEY, CDR2 SVGAGI. As DNA, the CDR3 is TGTACCAGCAACCAACAGGGAGGGACTGAAGCTTTCTTT. Its protein is CTSNQQGGTEAFF.

The table lists this clonotype with many counts. The chain employs TRBV5-1 and TRBJ1-4; TRBD1 agrees at 8 bases. This CDR3 has 17 amino acids. Losses at the gene ends were 5 bases for V and 8 bases for J; bases not matched to a gene: 17. The germline gives CDR1 SGHRS, CDR2 YFSETQ. CDR3 DNA sequence: TGCGCCAGCAGTAGAGGGGCAGGGGGCGTCCCTAGAGAAAAACTGTTTTTT. Translation gives CASSRGAGGVPREKLFF. Supplemented by reference TRBV5-1 and TRBJ1-4, the full variable domain reads KAGVTQTPRYLIKTRGQQVTLSCSPISGHRSVSWYQQTPGQGLQFLFEYFSETQRNKGNFPGRFSGRQFSNSRSEMNVSTLELGDSALYLCASSRGAGGVPREKLFFGSGTQLSVL.

Only a few counts were recorded for this clonotype. The V gene is TRBV18, the J gene TRBJ2-7; D remains ambiguous. The ends were cut back, 5 bases at V and 4 bases at J, with 15 bases in the middle. The CDR3 runs to 14 residues. Germline assignment: CDR1 KGHSH and CDR2 LQKENI. This CDR3 is CASSAMGGIYEQYF. The DNA of the CDR3 is TGTGCCAGCTCAGCGATGGGTGGAATATACGAGCAGTACTTC.

V and J are TRBV6-2 or TRBV6-3 and TRBJ2-5, with TRBD2 matching over 11 bases. Germline V gene sequence: CDR1 MNHEY, CDR2 SVGEGT. V lost 7 bases to trimming and J lost 2 bases; unmatched junction nucleotides: 12. This CDR3 is 17 amino acids long. CDR3 region: CASTPTVASGGQETQYF. CDR3 nucleotide sequence: TGTGCCAGCACCCCCACGGTGGCTAGCGGGGGGCAAGAGACCCAGTACTTC.

This clonotype was counted many times. The rearrangement joins TRBV29-1 to TRBJ1-2, with D unresolved. V was trimmed by 6 bases and J by 1 base, leaving 9 bases between them. The CDR3 length is 12 residues. Germline loops: CDR1 SQVTM, CDR2 ANQGSEA. The CDR3 loop is CSVIVYNYGYTF. In DNA form, the CDR3 reads TGCAGCGTCATTGTCTATAACTATGGCTACACCTTC.

This clonotype was picked up many times. The gene calls are TRBV7-2 and TRBJ2-7; 11 bases map to TRBD2. The V segment lost 0 bases and the J segment 4 bases; nucleotides outside the gene matches: 5. This CDR3 spans 16 amino acids. In germline, CDR1 is SGHTA, CDR2 FQGNSA. The CDR3 here is CASSLAPLAGGYEQYF. DNA for the CDR3: TGTGCCAGCAGCTTAGCCCCCCTAGCGGGGGGTTACGAGCAGTACTTC.

The genes are TRBV25-1 and TRBJ2-7; D uncertain. CDR3 length: 15 residues. Germline lookup yields CDR1 MGHDK and CDR2 SYGVNS. V was cut by 5 bases and J by 0 bases, with 14 bases left in between. CDR3 loop: CASSQTADGSYEQYF. DNA of the CDR3: TGTGCCAGCAGTCAAACGGCGGATGGCTCCTACGAGCAGTACTTC.